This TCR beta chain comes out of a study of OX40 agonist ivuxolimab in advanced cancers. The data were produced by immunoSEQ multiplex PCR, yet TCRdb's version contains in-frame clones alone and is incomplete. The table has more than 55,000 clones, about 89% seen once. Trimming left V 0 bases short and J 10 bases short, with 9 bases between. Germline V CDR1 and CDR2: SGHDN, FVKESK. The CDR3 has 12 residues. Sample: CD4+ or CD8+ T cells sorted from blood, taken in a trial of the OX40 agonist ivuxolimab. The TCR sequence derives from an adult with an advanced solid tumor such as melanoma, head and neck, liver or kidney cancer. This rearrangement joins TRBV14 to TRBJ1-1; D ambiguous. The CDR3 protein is CASSQEYGGAFF. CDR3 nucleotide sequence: TGTGCCAGCAGCCAAGAGTACGGCGGAGCTTTCTTT.